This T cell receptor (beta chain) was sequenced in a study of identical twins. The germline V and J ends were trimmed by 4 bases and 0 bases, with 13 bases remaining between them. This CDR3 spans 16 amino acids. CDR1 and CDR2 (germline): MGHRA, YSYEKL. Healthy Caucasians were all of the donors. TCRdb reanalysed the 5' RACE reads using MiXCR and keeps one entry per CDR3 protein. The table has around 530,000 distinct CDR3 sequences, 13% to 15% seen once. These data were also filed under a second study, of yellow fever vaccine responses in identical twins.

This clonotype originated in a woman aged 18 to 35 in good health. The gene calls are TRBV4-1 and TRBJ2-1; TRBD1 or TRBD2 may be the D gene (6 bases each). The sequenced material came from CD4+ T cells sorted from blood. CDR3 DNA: TGCGCCAGCAGCCTTGGGGGGCTTAGCTCCTACAATGAGCAGTTCTTC. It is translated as CASSLGGLSSYNEQFF.